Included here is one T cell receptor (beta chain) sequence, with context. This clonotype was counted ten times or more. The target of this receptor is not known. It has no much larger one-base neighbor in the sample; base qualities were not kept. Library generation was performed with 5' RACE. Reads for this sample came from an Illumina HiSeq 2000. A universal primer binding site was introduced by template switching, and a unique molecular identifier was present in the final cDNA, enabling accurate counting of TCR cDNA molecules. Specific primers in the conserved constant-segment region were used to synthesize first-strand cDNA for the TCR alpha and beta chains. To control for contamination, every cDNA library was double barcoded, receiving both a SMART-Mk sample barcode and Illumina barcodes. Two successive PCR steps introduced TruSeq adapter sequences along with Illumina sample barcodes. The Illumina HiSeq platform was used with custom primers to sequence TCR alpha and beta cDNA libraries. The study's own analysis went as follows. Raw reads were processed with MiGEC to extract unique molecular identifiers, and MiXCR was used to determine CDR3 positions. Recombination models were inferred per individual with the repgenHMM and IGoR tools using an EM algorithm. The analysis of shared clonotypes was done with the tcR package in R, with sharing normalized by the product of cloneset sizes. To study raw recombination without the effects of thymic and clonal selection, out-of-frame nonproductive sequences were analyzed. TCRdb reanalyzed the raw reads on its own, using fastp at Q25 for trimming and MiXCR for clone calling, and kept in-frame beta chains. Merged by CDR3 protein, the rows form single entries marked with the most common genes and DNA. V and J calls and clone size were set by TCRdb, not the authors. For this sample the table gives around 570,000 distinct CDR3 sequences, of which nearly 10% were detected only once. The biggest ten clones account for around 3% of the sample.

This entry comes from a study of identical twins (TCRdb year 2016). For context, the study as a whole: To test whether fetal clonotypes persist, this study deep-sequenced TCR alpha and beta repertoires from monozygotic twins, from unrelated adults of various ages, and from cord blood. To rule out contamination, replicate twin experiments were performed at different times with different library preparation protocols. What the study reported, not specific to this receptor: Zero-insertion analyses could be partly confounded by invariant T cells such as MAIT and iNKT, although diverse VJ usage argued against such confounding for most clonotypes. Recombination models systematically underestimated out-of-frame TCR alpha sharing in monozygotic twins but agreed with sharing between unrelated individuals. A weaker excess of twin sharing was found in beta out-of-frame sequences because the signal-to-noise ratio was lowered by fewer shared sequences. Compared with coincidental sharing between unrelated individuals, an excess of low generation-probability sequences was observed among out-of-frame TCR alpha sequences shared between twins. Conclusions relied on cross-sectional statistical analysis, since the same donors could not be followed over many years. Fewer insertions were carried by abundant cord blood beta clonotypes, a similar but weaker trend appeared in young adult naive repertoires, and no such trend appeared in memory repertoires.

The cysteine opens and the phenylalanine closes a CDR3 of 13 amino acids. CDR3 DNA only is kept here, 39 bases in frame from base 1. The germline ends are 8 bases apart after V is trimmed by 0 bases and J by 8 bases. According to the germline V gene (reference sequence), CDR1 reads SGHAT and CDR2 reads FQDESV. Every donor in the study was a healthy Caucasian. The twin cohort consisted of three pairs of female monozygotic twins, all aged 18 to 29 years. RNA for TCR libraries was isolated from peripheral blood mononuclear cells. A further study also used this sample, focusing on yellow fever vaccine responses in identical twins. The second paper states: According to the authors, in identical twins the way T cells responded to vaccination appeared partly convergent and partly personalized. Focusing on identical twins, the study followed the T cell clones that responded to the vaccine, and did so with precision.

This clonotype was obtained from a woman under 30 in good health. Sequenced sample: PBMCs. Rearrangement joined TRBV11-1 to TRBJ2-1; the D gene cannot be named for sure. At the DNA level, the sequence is TGTGCCAGCAGCTTAGCGGCGAGTTATGAGCAGTTCTTC. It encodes CASSLAASYEQFF. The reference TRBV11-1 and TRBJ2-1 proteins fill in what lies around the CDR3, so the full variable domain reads EAEVAQSPRYKITEKSQAVAFWCDPISGHATLYWYRQILGQGPELLVQFQDESVVDDSQLPKDRFSAERLKGVDSTLKIQPAELGDSAMYLCASSLAASYEQFFGPGTRLTVL.